Below are 29 T cell receptor beta chains sequenced from a single sample in a study of spatial heterogeneity in lung cancer. TCRdb re-derived calls from the 5' RACE reads in MiXCR, one entry per CDR3 protein. The data show around 2,400 distinct CDR3 sequences, 25% to 30% seen once. Stated time point: blood at routine non-recurrence follow-up after resection. The source material was PBMCs, sampled at follow-up. These receptors were obtained from a male donor with early-stage non-small cell lung cancer.

Turning to this clonotype: As an off-target read in a library built for alpha chains, this beta chain has a frequency of little significance. The genes are TRBV29-1 and TRBJ2-5, with D perhaps matching TRBD1 or TRBD2 (5 bases each). The ends were cut back, 4 bases at V and 4 bases at J, with 10 bases in the middle. Germline V gene sequence: CDR1 SQVTM, CDR2 ANQGSEA. The CDR3 runs to 12 residues. CDR3 nucleotides: TGCAGCGTTGGGGGACGTAGAGAGACCCAGTACTTC. The encoded protein is CSVGGRRETQYF. Complete variable domain (other parts from reference TRBV29-1 and TRBJ2-5): SAVISQKPSRDICQRGTSLTIQCQVDSQVTMMFWYRQQPGQSLTLIATANQGSEATYESGFVIDKFPISRPNLTFSTLTVSNMSPEDSSIYLCSVGGRRETQYFGPGTRLLVL.

This clonotype was seen more than once but under ten times. This beta chain is a stray read from a library made for alpha chains; its abundance is not meaningful. The V gene is TRBV4-2, the J gene TRBJ2-7; 7 bases match TRBD1. CDR1 is LGHNA, CDR2 YNFKEQ, per germline. The CDR3 spans 16 residues. The J segment lost 0 bases and the V segment lost 0 bases, leaving 5 bases of the junction unmatched. CDR3 protein: CASSQETGRTSYEQYF. The CDR3 region has the DNA TGTGCCAGCAGCCAAGAGACAGGGCGGACCTCCTACGAGCAGTACTTC.

This clonotype occurred a few times. Since the library was made to target alpha chains, this beta chain is a stray read and its abundance is not meaningful. CDR3 sequence reads: CASSLSGTGGNEQFF. The CDR3, as DNA: TGTGCCAGCAGTTTGTCCGGGACTGGCGGCAATGAGCAGTTCTTC. This sequence joins TRBV12-3 or TRBV12-4 and TRBJ2-1, with D perhaps matching TRBD2 (6 bases). Deletions cut 3 bases from V and 6 bases from J, with 15 bases between. The CDR3 is 15 residues long.

Worth noting for this clonotype: Since the library was made to target alpha chains, this beta chain is a stray read and its abundance is not meaningful. The chain couples TRBV7-3 to TRBJ2-2; weak D call: TRBD2 (6 bases). The CDR3 is 18 amino acids. Germline V CDR1 and CDR2: SGHTA, FQGTGA. V was pared by 5 bases and J by 6 bases, with 25 bases between. In DNA form, the CDR3 reads TGTGCCAGCAGCCCGGCTGGGACTCGTCCTGGGGGACCCGGGGAGCTGTTTTTT. It translates to CASSPAGTRPGGPGELFF.

A remark on this clonotype: A library made for alpha chains picked up this beta chain off target, so its size means little. The chain recombines TRBV18 with TRBJ2-5, with D perhaps being TRBD1 or TRBD2 (6 bases each). Per germline, CDR1 KGHSH and CDR2 LQKENI. V lost 5 bases, J lost 2 bases, and 9 bases lay in between. This CDR3 is 13 amino acids long. The CDR3 reads CASSAGQQETQYF. CDR3 nucleotides: TGTGCCAGCTCAGCGGGACAACAAGAGACCCAGTACTTC. Together with reference TRBV18 and TRBJ2-5, the CDR3 gives the full variable domain: NAGVMQNPRHLVRRRGQEARLRCSPMKGHSHVYWYRQLPEEGLKFMVYLQKENIIDESGMPKERFSAEFPKEGPSILRIQQVVRGDSAAYFCASSAGQQETQYFGPGTRLLVL.

On this clonotype itself: With the library built for alpha chains, this beta chain is off target and its frequency is not meaningful. The J gene is TRBJ2-7, the V gene TRBV6-2 or TRBV6-3, with 7 bases lining up with TRBD2. The V segment lost 5 bases and the J segment 0 bases; nucleotides outside the gene matches: 4. CDR1 and CDR2 from the germline V gene are MNHEY and SVGEGT. This CDR3 is 14 amino acids long. The chain's CDR3 is CASSKREDSYEQYF. CDR3 sequence (DNA): TGTGCCAGCAGTAAGCGGGAAGACTCCTACGAGCAGTACTTC.

To note about this clonotype: This beta chain represents an off-target read in a library built for alpha chains; its size is of limited meaning. The chain joins TRBV9 to TRBJ2-1; TRBD2 matches at 10 bases. V was pared by 4 bases and J by 10 bases, with 17 bases of the junction left unmatched. Germline V lookup: CDR1 SGDLS, CDR2 YYNGEE. The CDR3 runs to 17 residues. The chain's CDR3 is CASSPRRAGGPINEQFF. CDR3 DNA: TGTGCCAGCAGCCCGAGACGAGCGGGAGGGCCCATTAACGAGCAGTTCTTC.

This clonotype appeared once. This beta chain slipped into a library made for alpha chains as a stray read, so its size is not meaningful. This chain joins TRBV28 and TRBJ2-3, with 11 bases lining up with TRBD1. This CDR3 contains 17 residues. CDR1 and CDR2 from the germline V gene are MDHEN and SYDVKM. Trimming cost V 3 bases and J 3 bases; bases outside gene matches: 8. CDR3 sequence reads: CASSFGTGGKRTDTQYF. CDR3 bases: TGTGCCAGCAGTTTTGGGACAGGGGGGAAGAGGACAGATACGCAGTATTTT. Based on the CDR3 plus reference TRBV28 and TRBJ2-3, the full variable domain is DVKVTQSSRYLVKRTGEKVFLECVQDMDHENMFWYRQDPGLGLRLIYFSYDVKMKEKGDIPEGYSVSREKKERFSLILESASTNQTSMYLCASSFGTGGKRTDTQYFGPGTRLTVL.

This clonotype was observed a few times. This beta chain is a stray sequence in a library constructed for alpha chains; its clone size is not meaningful. V gene TRBV29-1 combines with J gene TRBJ2-3, with D possibly matching TRBD2 (6 bases). V was clipped by 6 bases and J by 4 bases, with 11 bases between them. The CDR3 extends over 12 amino acids. Germline V gene data show CDR1 as SQVTM and CDR2 as ANQGSEA. DNA of the CDR3: TGCAGCGTGGCGGGGACCGCAGATACGCAGTATTTT. Amino acid sequence: CSVAGTADTQYF.

Relative to its sample, this clonotype is large (0.1 to 1%). Because the library targeted alpha chains, this beta chain is an off-target read whose size means little. This chain connects TRBV29-1 to TRBJ2-5; D is unclear. The CDR3 spans 10 residues. V lost 5 bases and J lost 0, with 1 base in between. Germline values: CDR1 SQVTM, CDR2 ANQGSEA. The CDR3 bases are TGCAGCGTTCACCAAGAGACCCAGTACTTC. This codes for CSVHQETQYF.

Regarding this clonotype: This beta chain is off target for a library built for alpha chains, so its abundance means little. The chain combines TRBV4-2 with TRBJ1-5, with 7 bases aligning to TRBD1. The CDR3 length is 19 residues. V was pared by 4 bases and J by 0 bases, with 15 bases of the junction left unmatched. The germline V gene has CDR1 LGHNA and CDR2 YNFKEQ. The CDR3 protein is CASSPGTVRPLYSNQPQHF. In nucleotides, the CDR3 is TGTGCCAGCAGCCCCGGGACAGTACGCCCTCTTTATAGCAATCAGCCCCAGCATTTT.

This clonotype was found a few times. Within a library made for alpha chains, this beta chain is off target, and its count is uninformative. The chain is built from TRBV7-2 and TRBJ2-7; 9 bases fit TRBD2. With 4 bases clipped from V and 0 bases from J, the junction kept 4 bases outside the gene matches. Germline assignment: CDR1 SGHTA and CDR2 FQGNSA. This CDR3 is 15 amino acids long. The CDR3 bases are TGTGCCAGCAGCTACGGTAGCGGGAGCTCCTACGAGCAGTACTTC. It codes for CASSYGSGSSYEQYF.

Remarks on this clonotype: This beta chain is a stray read from a library made for alpha chains; its abundance is not meaningful. The chain carries TRBV20-1 and TRBJ2-7; D might be TRBD2 (5 bases). The germline V and J ends were trimmed by 0 bases and 0 bases, with 12 bases remaining between them. Looked up from germline, CDR1 is DFQATT and CDR2 is SNEGSKA (reference sequence). This CDR3 is built from 15 residues. CDR3 sequence (DNA): TGCAGTGCTAGAGATCCCAGCGGTTACTCCTACGAGCAGTACTTC. As protein: CSARDPSGYSYEQYF.

This clonotype was detected only a few times. The library was prepared for alpha chains; this beta chain is a stray read, so its frequency means little. This chain joins TRBV2 and TRBJ2-3, with 9 bases that match TRBD2. Germline CDR1 reads SNHLY; CDR2 reads FYNNEI. The ends lost 10 bases at V and 6 bases at J; junction bases unmatched: 14. The CDR3 runs to 15 residues. CDR3 in amino acids: CATEGGSGLADTQYF. The CDR3 region has the DNA TGTGCCACCGAGGGGGGTAGCGGACTAGCGGATACGCAGTATTTT.

This clonotype was picked up a small number of times. With the library built for alpha chains, this beta chain is off target and its frequency is not meaningful. The chain couples TRBV6-5 to TRBJ2-5; 11 bases map to TRBD1. CDR3 length: 16 amino acids. Per germline, CDR1 MNHEY and CDR2 SVGAGI. Trimming removed 0 bases from V and 5 bases from J; junction bases left unmatched: 5. The DNA of the CDR3 is TGTGCCAGCAGTTACTCTCCGGGACAGGGGGTGGAGACCCAGTACTTC. Protein sequence: CASSYSPGQGVETQYF.

This clonotype appeared a few times. This beta chain is off target for a library built for alpha chains, so its abundance means little. The chain is built from TRBV13 and TRBJ2-2; D unclear. The ends were cut back, 5 bases at V and 2 bases at J, with 15 bases in the middle. Germline CDR1 PRHDT, CDR2 FYEKMQ (reference sequence). The CDR3 is 16 residues long. CDR3 amino acids: CASSPPTSTNTGELFF. The CDR3 bases are TGTGCCAGCAGCCCGCCGACATCAACCAACACCGGGGAGCTGTTTTTT.

In this sample, this clonotype is medium-sized. Being off target in a library aimed at alpha chains, this beta chain has a size of little meaning. The chain's CDR3 is CASSLVGTGTYEQYF. For the CDR3, the DNA is TGCGCCAGCAGCTTGGTCGGGACAGGGACCTACGAGCAGTACTTC. The rearrangement joins TRBV5-1 to TRBJ2-7; TRBD1 aligns across 9 bases. There are 15 residues in the CDR3. V lost 0 bases to trimming and J lost 2 bases; unmatched junction nucleotides: 3. CDR1 is SGHRS, CDR2 YFSETQ, per germline.

On this clonotype itself: In a library made to pick up alpha chains, this beta chain is a stray read with a size that means little. V is TRBV6-2 or TRBV6-3 and J is TRBJ2-5; D is undetermined. Germline CDR1 and CDR2: MNHEY and SVGEGT. Deletions cut 5 bases from V and 1 base from J, with 5 bases between. The CDR3 is 12 amino acids. The CDR3 reads CASSVLQETQYF. The CDR3 nucleotides read TGTGCCAGCAGTGTTCTCCAAGAGACCCAGTACTTC.

Details on this clonotype: This beta chain is an off-target read within a library intended for alpha chains, so its frequency means little. The V and J genes are TRBV6-2 or TRBV6-3 and TRBJ2-5, with 11 positions matching TRBD2. This CDR3 is 14 amino acids long. Losses at the gene ends were 5 bases for V and 2 bases for J; bases not matched to a gene: 1. Germline V gene data show CDR1 as MNHEY and CDR2 as SVGEGT. DNA of the CDR3: TGTGCCAGCAGTCTAGCGGGAGGTCAAGAGACCCAGTACTTC. Amino acids: CASSLAGGQETQYF.

This clonotype counts as medium-sized. With the library built for alpha chains, this beta chain is off target and its frequency is not meaningful. The J gene is TRBJ2-1, the V gene TRBV4-3; possible D gene TRBD2, 6 bases. Germline V gives CDR1 LGHNA, CDR2 YSLEER. Trimming took 3 bases from V and 2 from J, leaving 32 bases between them. CDR3 length: 22 amino acids. Written as DNA, the CDR3 is TGCGCCAGCAGCCAGAGGAGGGTTGGGCTAGCCGTTCATATGGCGCCCTACAATGAGCAGTTCTTC. Its protein product is CASSQRRVGLAVHMAPYNEQFF.

In its sample, this clonotype is large (0.1 to 1%). The library was designed around alpha chains, so this beta chain is a stray read whose abundance carries little weight. This chain uses TRBV27 with TRBJ2-1; a weak D match, TRBD2 (5 bases). Per the germline V gene, CDR1 is MNHEY and CDR2 is SMNVEV (reference sequence). Deletions cut 6 bases from V and 6 bases from J, with 9 bases between. The CDR3 sequence is 12 residues long. CDR3 loop: CASRLGSNEQFF. CDR3 in DNA: TGTGCCAGCAGACTAGGGTCCAATGAGCAGTTCTTC.

A word on this clonotype: As an off-target read in a library built for alpha chains, this beta chain has a frequency of little significance. The chain couples TRBV12-3 or TRBV12-4 to TRBJ2-1; D gene unclear. There are 16 residues in the CDR3. V lost 3 bases, J lost 0 bases, and 12 bases lay in between. The CDR3 nucleotides are TGTGCCAGCAGTTTGGGGTGGGTCCCCTCCTACAATGAGCAGTTCTTC. Amino acid sequence: CASSLGWVPSYNEQFF.

Comments on this clonotype: This beta chain is an unintended read in a library built for alpha chains; its size means little. This rearrangement joins TRBV20-1 to TRBJ2-2, with 7 bases that match TRBD2. The CDR3 contains 16 residues. V shed 5 bases and J 7 bases; nucleotides not matched to a gene: 16. Germline lookup yields CDR1 DFQATT and CDR2 SNEGSKA (reference sequence). CDR3 amino acids: CSALSMEGGPNGELFF. The DNA of the CDR3 is TGCAGTGCTCTCTCGATGGAGGGAGGGCCGAACGGGGAGCTGTTTTTT.

A word on this clonotype: Since the library was made to target alpha chains, this beta chain is a stray read and its abundance is not meaningful. The chain carries TRBV5-8 and TRBJ2-6; TRBD1 is a possible D gene (6 bases). The ends were cut back, 4 bases at V and 1 base at J, with 9 bases in the middle. CDR1 is SGHTS, CDR2 YDEGEE, per germline. The CDR3 consists of 15 residues. The CDR3 sequence is CASSTGNSGANVLTF. For the CDR3, the DNA is TGTGCCAGCAGCACAGGGAATTCTGGGGCCAACGTCCTGACTTTC.

Worth noting for this clonotype: This beta chain turned up in a library designed for alpha chains; as an off-target read, its abundance says little. This chain links TRBV12-3 or TRBV12-4 with TRBJ2-2; TRBD1 or TRBD2 may be the D gene (5 bases each). The V gene lost 7 bases and the J gene lost 5 bases, with 14 bases spanning the gap. This CDR3 has 14 amino acids. In DNA form, the CDR3 reads TGTGCCAGCACCCCCGGGACCTTGACCGGGGAGCTGTTTTTT. Translating it yields CASTPGTLTGELFF.

Comments on this clonotype: This beta chain is a stray sequence in a library constructed for alpha chains; its clone size is not meaningful. The genes are TRBV5-1 and TRBJ2-2; 7 positions match TRBD1. Germline V CDR1 and CDR2: SGHRS, YFSETQ. The CDR3 consists of 14 residues. V dropped 2 bases and J dropped 6; count of bases not matched to a gene: 4. This chain's CDR3 is CASSFKGAAGELFF. In DNA form, the CDR3 reads TGCGCCAGCAGCTTCAAGGGGGCGGCCGGGGAGCTGTTTTTT.

In regard to this clonotype: This beta chain was picked up by a library intended for alpha chains and is off target, so its count carries little meaning. J is TRBJ2-1 and V is TRBV10-2; 9 nucleotides match TRBD2. This CDR3 is 16 amino acids long. The germline V gene encodes CDR1 WSHSY and CDR2 SAAADI. The junction had 13 bases not matched to a gene; V was cut back by 5 bases and J by 8 bases. CDR3 nucleotides: TGCGCCAGCAGTTACCTTCTAGCGGGGCGCGCCGATGAGCAGTTCTTC. It codes for CASSYLLAGRADEQFF.

Within the sample, this clonotype is large. With the library built for alpha chains, this beta chain is off target and its frequency is not meaningful. The CDR3 sequence is CASSFGLAGVGRDTQYF. CDR3 nucleotides: TGTGCCAGCAGCTTCGGACTAGCGGGGGTAGGGCGGGATACGCAGTATTTT. J is TRBJ2-3 and V is TRBV3-1, with 13 bases lining up with TRBD2. The germline V gene encodes CDR1 LGHDT and CDR2 YNNKEL (reference sequence). The V and J ends lost 5 bases and 6 bases, in that order; junction bases with no gene match: 11. The CDR3 has 17 residues.

As to this clonotype: This beta chain is a stray read from a library made for alpha chains; its abundance is not meaningful. V is TRBV25-1 and J is TRBJ2-7; TRBD2 matches 11 bases. V was pared by 6 bases and J by 6 bases, with 7 bases of the junction left unmatched. Germline-derived CDR1 and CDR2 are MGHDK and SYGVNS. This CDR3 comprises 14 residues. The DNA for the CDR3 is TGTGCCAGCAGAGGTCGCACTAGCGGGAGCGAGCAGTACTTC. The encoded protein is CASRGRTSGSEQYF.